The present T cell receptor beta chain was sequenced within a study of blood T cell repertoires in COVID-19. V lost 4 bases and J lost 2, with 12 bases in between. The CDR3 runs 15 residues. CDR1 and CDR2 (germline): ENHRY, SYGVKD. Produced via immunoSEQ multiplex PCR; TCRdb's table is partial and in-frame only. Of about 480,000 clones listed, 85% to 90% are singletons. The chain couples TRBV10-3 to TRBJ1-5; possible D gene TRBD1, 5 bases. The sequence was obtained from a woman aged 40 to 50 who had recovered from COVID-19. The sample was PBMCs or T cells enriched from blood (not recorded which). CDR3 DNA sequence: TGTGCCATCAGTGCTGGGGGGGTGGGCAATCAGCCCCAGCATTTT. It is translated as CAISAGGVGNQPQHF.